This TCR beta chain comes out of a study of CD4 T cells in relation to SARS-CoV-2 and coronaviruses. Study-wide background: TCR beta CDR3s were sequenced after approximately ten-day antigen culture of PBMCs.

The CDR3 is 15 residues long. The germline V gene has CDR1 SGHVS and CDR2 FQNEAQ. The germline V and J ends were trimmed by 1 base and 4 bases, with 13 bases remaining between them. Naive or memory CD4+ cells were cultured 1:1 with T cell-depleted PBMCs plus CEF. About this clone: Its antigen remains unknown.

Libraries were prepared by immunoSEQ multiplex PCR; TCRdb keeps only in-frame clonotypes and omits some of them. The sample holds about 40,000 clones, 65% to 80% seen once. This receptor was identified in an adult with COVID-19. V usage is TRBV7-8 and J usage is TRBJ1-2, with D unclear. Sequencing was performed on memory CD4+ T cells from PBMCs, cultured in vitro. The CDR3 loop reads CASSLDIGGGYGYTF. The CDR3 nucleotides are TGTGCCAGCAGCTTAGATATAGGCGGCGGCTATGGCTACACCTTC. Looking up the rest from reference TRBV7-8 and TRBJ1-2 gives the full variable domain: GAGVSQSPRYKVAKRGQDVALRCDPISGHVSLFWYQQALGQGPEFLTYFQNEAQLDKSGLPSDRFFAERPEGSVSTLKIQRTQQEDSAVYLCASSLDIGGGYGYTFGSGTRLTVV.